This TCR beta chain derives from a study of CD8 T cells in ankylosing spondylitis. Per the germline V gene, CDR1 is SGDLS and CDR2 is YYNGEE. CDR3 length: 16 residues. Germline trimming cut 6 bases from V and 2 bases from J; bases unmatched to any gene: 14. TCRdb re-called the 5' RACE reads through MiXCR, storing one row per CDR3 protein. The sample gives more than 250,000 distinct CDR3 sequences, 9.5% to 13% of which show up once; roughly 9.2% is in the top ten. This clonotype occurred many times. Sample: blood, either unsorted or a sorted T cell fraction (not recorded which). This TCR came from a female donor with ankylosing spondylitis or in good health (not recorded which). The chain links TRBV9 to TRBJ2-7; 7 nucleotides align to TRBD2. In DNA form, the CDR3 reads TGTGCCAGCAACCGCGGGGGAGGCGGGACTACCTACGAGCAGTACTTC. Encoded protein: CASNRGGGGTTYEQYF.